This TCR beta chain was obtained from a study of shared clonotypes between healthy human individuals. Points on this clone: Its antigen remains unknown.

The V gene's germline CDR1 is SGHAT and CDR2 FQNNGV. The CDR3 has 13 residues. V gave up 0 bases and J gave up 11 bases, with 11 bases separating them. Generated by immunoSEQ multiplex PCR, the TCRdb table keeps only in-frame clones and is missing some. The sample has approximately 2.3 million clones; more than 80% are singletons. Study-wide points: Generation probabilities were higher for clonotypes shared across all four sorted-subset donors than for unshared ones.

J is TRBJ2-1 and V is TRBV11-2; unclear D gene. Sequencing was performed on naive CD4+ T cells from PBMCs. The subset is: CD45RA+ positively selected. The clonotype originates from a man aged 18 to 29 in good health. Some clones in this sample may be carry-over from other donors' samples. The CDR3 nucleotides are TGTGCCAGCAGCTTAGAGCTCTACACCCAGCAGTTCTTC. This sequence encodes CASSLELYTQQFF.